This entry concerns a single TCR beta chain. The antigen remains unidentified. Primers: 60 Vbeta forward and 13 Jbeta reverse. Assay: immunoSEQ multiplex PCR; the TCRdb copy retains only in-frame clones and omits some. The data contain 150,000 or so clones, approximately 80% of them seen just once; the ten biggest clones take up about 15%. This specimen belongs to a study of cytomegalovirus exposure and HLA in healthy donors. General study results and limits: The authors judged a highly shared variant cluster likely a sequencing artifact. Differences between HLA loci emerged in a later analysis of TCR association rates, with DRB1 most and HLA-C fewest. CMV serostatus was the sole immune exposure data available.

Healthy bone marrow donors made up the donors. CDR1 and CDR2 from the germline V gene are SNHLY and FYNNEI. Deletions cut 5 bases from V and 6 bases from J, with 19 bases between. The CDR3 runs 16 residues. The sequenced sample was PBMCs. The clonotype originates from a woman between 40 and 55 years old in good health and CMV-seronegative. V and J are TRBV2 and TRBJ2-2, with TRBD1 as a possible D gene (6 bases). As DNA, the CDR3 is TGTGCCAGCAGTCCCCCGCCAGGGGTGAGAGCCGGGGAGCTGTTTTTT. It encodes CASSPPPGVRAGELFF.